The 16 T cell receptor beta chains in this list originate from one sample, sequenced in a study of cytomegalovirus exposure and HLA in healthy donors. This table comes from immunoSEQ multiplex PCR, and its TCRdb copy is limited to in-frame clones, with some not included. The sample carries about 260,000 clones, 90% recorded once. Sequenced input: PBMCs. The receptors were gathered from a woman in her twenties or thirties in good health and CMV-seronegative.

This chain joins TRBV2 and TRBJ2-7; no firm D call. The CDR3 has 13 amino acids. V dropped 7 bases and J dropped 5 bases, with 15 bases sitting between them. Germline-derived CDR1 and CDR2 are SNHLY and FYNNEI. The CDR3 coding sequence is TGTGCCAGCACCCCCCCAGGTGGTGACGAGCAGTACTTC. Translating gives CASTPPGGDEQYF.

This clone appeared a single time. The chain links TRBV27 to TRBJ1-5, with unresolved D. The germline CDR1 and CDR2 sequences are MNHEY and SMNVEV (reference sequence). The CDR3 has 13 residues. With 5 bases removed from V and 6 bases from J, the gap between germline ends came to 11 bases. DNA of the CDR3: TGTGCCAGCAGTCTGGGGAGGGTTCAGCCCCAGCATTTT. Encoded protein: CASSLGRVQPQHF.

The V and J genes are TRBV5-6 and TRBJ2-5; 11 positions match TRBD2. This CDR3 is built from 17 residues. Germline V gene sequence: CDR1 SGHDT, CDR2 YYEEEE. Trimming removed 7 bases from V and 9 bases from J; junction bases left unmatched: 20. The CDR3 DNA reads TGTGCCAGCTCCTCGTGGCCTAGCGGGAGGTCACAGGGGGCCCAGTACTTC. This encodes CASSSWPSGRSQGAQYF.

The rearrangement joins TRBV20-1 to TRBJ1-5; D gene uncertain. The V gene's germline CDR1 is DFQATT and CDR2 SNEGSKA (reference sequence). The CDR3 covers 11 residues. Trimming removed 3 bases from V and 6 bases from J, with 6 bases in between. CDR3 region: CSASVGQPQHF. DNA of the CDR3: TGCAGTGCTAGTGTGGGTCAGCCCCAGCATTTT.

The CDR3 bases are TGTGCGACACTCCCCTCCCCGTATACGATGAACACTGAAGCTTTCTTT. Protein sequence: CATLPSPYTMNTEAFF. This chain links TRBV30 with TRBJ1-1; no clear D gene. CDR1 is GTSNPN and CDR2 is SVGIG in the germline V gene (reference sequence). This CDR3 spans 16 amino acids.

The chain combines TRBV7-8 with TRBJ2-5; 7 nucleotides agree with TRBD1. The CDR3 totals 14 residues. Trimming removed 5 bases from V and 1 base from J; junction bases left unmatched: 4. Germline V gene sequence: CDR1 SGHVS, CDR2 FQNEAQ. The DNA of the CDR3 is TGTGCCAGCAGCGCCTGGGACAGCCAAGAGACCCAGTACTTC. Amino acid sequence: CASSAWDSQETQYF.

This chain links TRBV27 with TRBJ2-6; D is unresolved. The CDR3 totals 20 residues. Germline CDR1 and CDR2: MNHEY and SMNVEV (reference sequence). V gave up 4 bases and J gave up 0 bases, with 22 bases separating them. CDR3 protein: CASSSFVEHPPLSGANVLTF. CDR3 in DNA: TGTGCCAGCAGTTCCTTTGTTGAACACCCGCCGCTCTCTGGGGCCAACGTCCTGACTTTC.

The rearrangement links TRBV29-1 to TRBJ2-3; 9 bases agree with TRBD1. Germline CDR1 and CDR2: SQVTM and ANQGSEA. This CDR3 is built from 14 residues. The trim removed 5 bases at V and 1 base at J, leaving 4 bases unmatched. CDR3 nucleotides: TGCAGCGTTCGAGGGACAGGGCGCACAGATACGCAGTATTTT. Protein product: CSVRGTGRTDTQYF.

This chain links TRBV4-3 with TRBJ2-1, with TRBD2 as a possible D gene (5 bases). CDR3 length: 17 amino acids. CDR1 is LGHNA and CDR2 is YSLEER in the germline V gene. Trimming cost V 1 base and J 2 bases, with 15 bases left between them. The CDR3 sequence is CASSQGTVGSPYNEQFF. Written as DNA, the CDR3 is TGCGCCAGCAGCCAAGGTACGGTGGGGAGTCCCTACAATGAGCAGTTCTTC.

This rearrangement joins TRBV2 to TRBJ1-5; TRBD1 is a possible D gene (5 bases). V lost 5 bases, J lost 2 bases, and 16 bases lay in between. There are 16 residues in the CDR3. Germline assignment: CDR1 SNHLY and CDR2 FYNNEI. The CDR3 spells CASSRAIGGGNQPQHF. CDR3 nucleotides: TGTGCCAGCAGTCGCGCCATCGGGGGGGGCAATCAGCCCCAGCATTTT.

The chain combines TRBV5-1 with TRBJ2-1, with 9 bases that match TRBD2. The length of the CDR3 is 16 residues. The trim removed 4 bases at V and 3 bases at J, leaving 8 bases unmatched. Germline V gene sequence: CDR1 SGHRS, CDR2 YFSETQ. CDR3 sequence reads: CASSPGTSRYYNEQFF. The CDR3 DNA is TGCGCCAGCAGCCCAGGGACTAGCCGGTACTACAATGAGCAGTTCTTC.

The rearrangement links TRBV28 to TRBJ1-4, with D tentatively TRBD1 (5 bases). Germline V gene lookup returns CDR1 MDHEN and CDR2 SYDVKM. Trimming left V 3 bases short and J 7 bases short, with 18 bases between. The CDR3 is 16 amino acids. This CDR3 reads CASSLMFGGRAEKLFF. The CDR3 DNA reads as TGTGCCAGCAGTTTGATGTTCGGGGGGAGAGCTGAAAAACTGTTTTTT.

In this sample, this clone turned up once. The chain links TRBV19 to TRBJ1-2; 7 bases match TRBD1. The CDR3 is made up of 16 amino acids. CDR1 LNHDA and CDR2 SQIVND come from the germline V gene (reference sequence). J gave up 13 bases and V 4 bases, and 21 bases lay outside the gene matches. DNA for the CDR3: TGTGCCAGTAGTACCACCCGAAGGACAGGCTCAGGAGGGGGCACCTTC. It codes for CASSTTRRTGSGGGTF.

This clone is medium-sized. This sequence joins TRBV28 and TRBJ2-1, with TRBD2 as a possible D gene (6 bases). The V end lost 6 bases, the J end lost 5 bases, and 17 bases lay between the germline ends. This CDR3 comprises 15 residues. Germline V gene sequence: CDR1 MDHEN, CDR2 SYDVKM. The CDR3 DNA sequence: TGTGCCAGCAGGCCCTCGGGACTCGATCACAATGAGCAGTTCTTC. Encoded protein: CASRPSGLDHNEQFF.

The rearrangement links TRBV18 to TRBJ2-6; D not certain. The CDR3 sequence is 16 residues long. Germline CDR1 reads KGHSH; CDR2 reads LQKENI. V was clipped by 0 bases and J by 2 bases, with 8 bases between them. DNA for the CDR3: TGTGCCAGCTCACCACCGAAGGCCACTGGGGCCAACGTCCTGACTTTC. Translating gives CASSPPKATGANVLTF.

The chain combines TRBV5-4 with TRBJ2-1; TRBD2 agrees at 7 bases. Germline lookup yields CDR1 SGHNT and CDR2 YYREEE (reference sequence). This CDR3 is built from 15 residues. J was trimmed by 7 bases and V by 4 bases; bases with no gene match: 11. The CDR3 coding sequence is TGTGCCAGCAGCCCGACGATCGGGGAGGGGAATGAGCAGTTCTTC. Amino acids: CASSPTIGEGNEQFF.